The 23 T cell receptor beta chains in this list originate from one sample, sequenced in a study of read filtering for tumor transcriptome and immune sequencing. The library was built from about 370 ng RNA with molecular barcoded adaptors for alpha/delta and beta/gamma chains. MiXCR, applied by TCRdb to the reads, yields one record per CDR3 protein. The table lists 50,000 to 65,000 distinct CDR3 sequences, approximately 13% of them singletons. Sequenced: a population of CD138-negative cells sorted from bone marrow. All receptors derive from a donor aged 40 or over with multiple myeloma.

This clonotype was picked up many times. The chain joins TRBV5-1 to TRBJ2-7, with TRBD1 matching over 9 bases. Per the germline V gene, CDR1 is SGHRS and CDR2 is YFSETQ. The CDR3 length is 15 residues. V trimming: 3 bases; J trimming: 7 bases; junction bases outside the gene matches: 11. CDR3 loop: CASSSRTGARGEQYF. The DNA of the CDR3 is TGCGCCAGCAGCTCGAGGACAGGGGCTAGAGGGGAGCAGTACTTC.

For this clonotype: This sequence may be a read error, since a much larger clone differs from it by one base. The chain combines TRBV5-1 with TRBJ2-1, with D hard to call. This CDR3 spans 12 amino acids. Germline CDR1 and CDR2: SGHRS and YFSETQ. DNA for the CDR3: TGCGCCAGCAGCCCGGAGCGAAATGGGCAGTTCTTC. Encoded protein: CASSPERNGQFF.

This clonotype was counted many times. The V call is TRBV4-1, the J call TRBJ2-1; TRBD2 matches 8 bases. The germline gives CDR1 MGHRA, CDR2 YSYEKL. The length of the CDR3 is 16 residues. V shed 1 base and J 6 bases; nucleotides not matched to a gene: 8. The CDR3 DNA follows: TGCGCCAGCAGCCAAGTCACGGGGGGGGCGCTCAATGAGCAGTTCTTC. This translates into CASSQVTGGALNEQFF.

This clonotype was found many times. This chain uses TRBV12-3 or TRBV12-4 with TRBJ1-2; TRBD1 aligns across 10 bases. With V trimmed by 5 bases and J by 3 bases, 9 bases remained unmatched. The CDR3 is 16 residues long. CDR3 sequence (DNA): TGTGCCAGCAGTCCCCCGTACGGGACAGGGGACTATGGCTACACCTTC. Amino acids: CASSPPYGTGDYGYTF.

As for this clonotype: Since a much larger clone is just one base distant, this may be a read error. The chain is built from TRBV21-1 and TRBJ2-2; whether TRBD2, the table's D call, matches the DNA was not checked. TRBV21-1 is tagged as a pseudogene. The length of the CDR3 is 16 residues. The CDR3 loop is CASSKGTSGGTGELLF. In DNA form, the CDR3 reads TGTGCCAGCAGCAAAGGGACTAGCGGCGGCACCGGGGAGCTGCTTTTT.

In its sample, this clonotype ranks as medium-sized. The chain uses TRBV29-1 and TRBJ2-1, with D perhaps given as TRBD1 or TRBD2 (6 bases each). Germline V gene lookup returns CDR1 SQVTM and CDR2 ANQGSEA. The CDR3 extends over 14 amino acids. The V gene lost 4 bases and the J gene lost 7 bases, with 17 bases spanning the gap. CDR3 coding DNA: TGCAGCGTTGTCCAGTGGGGGGCCGAAAATGAGCAGTTCTTC. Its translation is CSVVQWGAENEQFF.

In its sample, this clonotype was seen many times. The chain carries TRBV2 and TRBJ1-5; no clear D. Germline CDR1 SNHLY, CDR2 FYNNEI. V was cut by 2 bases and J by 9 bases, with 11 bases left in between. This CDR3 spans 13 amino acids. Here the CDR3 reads CASSEQPGRPQHF. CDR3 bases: TGTGCCAGCAGTGAACAGCCCGGCCGGCCCCAGCATTTT.

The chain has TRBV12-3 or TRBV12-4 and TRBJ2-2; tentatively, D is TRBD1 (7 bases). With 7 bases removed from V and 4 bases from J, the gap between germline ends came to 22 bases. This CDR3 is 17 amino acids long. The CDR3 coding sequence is TGTGCCAGCATCACGAGGGGCAGGGGGGTCTTCACCGGGGAGCTGTTTTTT. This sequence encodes CASITRGRGVFTGELFF.

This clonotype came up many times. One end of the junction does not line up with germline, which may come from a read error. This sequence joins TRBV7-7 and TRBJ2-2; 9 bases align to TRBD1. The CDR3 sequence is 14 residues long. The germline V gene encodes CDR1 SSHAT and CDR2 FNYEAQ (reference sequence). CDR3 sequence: CASSSDRGTGELFF. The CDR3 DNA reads TGTGCTAGCAGCTCCGACAGGGGGACCGGGGAGCTGTTTTTT.

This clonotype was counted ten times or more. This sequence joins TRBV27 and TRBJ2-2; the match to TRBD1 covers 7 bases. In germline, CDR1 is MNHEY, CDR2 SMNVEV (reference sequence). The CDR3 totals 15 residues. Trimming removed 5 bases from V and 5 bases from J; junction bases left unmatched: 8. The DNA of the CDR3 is TGTGCCAGCAGTCTACCAGGGGGTAGGACCGGGGAGCTGTTTTTT. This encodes CASSLPGGRTGELFF.

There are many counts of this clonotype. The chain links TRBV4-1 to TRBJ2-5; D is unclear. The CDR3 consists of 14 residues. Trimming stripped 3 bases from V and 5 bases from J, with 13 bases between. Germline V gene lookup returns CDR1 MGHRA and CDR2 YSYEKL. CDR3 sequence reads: CASSQDRSFETQYF. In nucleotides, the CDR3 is TGCGCCAGCAGCCAGGACCGGAGTTTCGAGACCCAGTACTTC.

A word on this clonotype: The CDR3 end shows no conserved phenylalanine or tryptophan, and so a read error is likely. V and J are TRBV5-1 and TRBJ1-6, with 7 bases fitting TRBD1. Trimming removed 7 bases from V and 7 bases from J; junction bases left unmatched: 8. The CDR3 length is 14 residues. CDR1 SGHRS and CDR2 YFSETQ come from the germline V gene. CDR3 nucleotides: TGCGCCAGCCGGGGGACAGAAACGAATTCACCCCTCCACTCT. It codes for CASRGTETNSPLHS.

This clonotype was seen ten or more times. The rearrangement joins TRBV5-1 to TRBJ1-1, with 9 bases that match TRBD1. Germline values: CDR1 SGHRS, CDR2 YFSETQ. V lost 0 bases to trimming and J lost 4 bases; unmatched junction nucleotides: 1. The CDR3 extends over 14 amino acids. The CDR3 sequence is CASSLGQGGTEAFF. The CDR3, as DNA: TGCGCCAGCAGCTTGGGACAGGGGGGCACTGAAGCTTTCTTT. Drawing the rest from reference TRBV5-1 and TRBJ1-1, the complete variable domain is KAGVTQTPRYLIKTRGQQVTLSCSPISGHRSVSWYQQTPGQGLQFLFEYFSETQRNKGNFPGRFSGRQFSNSRSEMNVSTLELGDSALYLCASSLGQGGTEAFFGQGTRLTVV.

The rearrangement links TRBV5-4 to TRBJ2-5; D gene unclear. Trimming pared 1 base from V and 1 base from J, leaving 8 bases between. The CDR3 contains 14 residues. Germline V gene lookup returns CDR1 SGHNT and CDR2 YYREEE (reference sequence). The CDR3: CASSLLWGQETQYF. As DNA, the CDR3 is TGTGCCAGCAGCTTGCTGTGGGGCCAAGAGACCCAGTACTTC.

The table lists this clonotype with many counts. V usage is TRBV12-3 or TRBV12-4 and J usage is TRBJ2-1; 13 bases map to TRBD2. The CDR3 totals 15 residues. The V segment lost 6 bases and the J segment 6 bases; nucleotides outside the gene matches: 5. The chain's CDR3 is CASSPLAGGRNEQFF. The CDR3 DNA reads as TGTGCCAGCAGCCCACTAGCGGGGGGGCGCAATGAGCAGTTCTTC.

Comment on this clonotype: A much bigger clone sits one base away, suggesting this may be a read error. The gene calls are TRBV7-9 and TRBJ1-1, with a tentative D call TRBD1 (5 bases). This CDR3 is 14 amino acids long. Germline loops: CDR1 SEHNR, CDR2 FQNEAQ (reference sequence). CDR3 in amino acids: CTSSSGTVNTEAFF. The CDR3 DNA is TGTACCAGCAGCTCCGGGACGGTGAACACTGAAGCTTTCTTT.

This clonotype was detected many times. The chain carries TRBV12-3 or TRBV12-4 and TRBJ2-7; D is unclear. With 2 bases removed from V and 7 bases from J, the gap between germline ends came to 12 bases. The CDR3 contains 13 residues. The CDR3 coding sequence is TGTGCCAGCAGTTTATATAGGCGTAGGGAGCAGTACTTC. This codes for CASSLYRRREQYF.

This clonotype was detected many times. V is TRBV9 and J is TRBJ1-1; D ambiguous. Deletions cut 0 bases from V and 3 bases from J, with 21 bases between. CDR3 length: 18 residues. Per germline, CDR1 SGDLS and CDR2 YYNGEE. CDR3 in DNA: TGTGCCAGCAGCGTAGACCCGGGGAGGGTTATAGATGACACTGAAGCTTTCTTT. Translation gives CASSVDPGRVIDDTEAFF.

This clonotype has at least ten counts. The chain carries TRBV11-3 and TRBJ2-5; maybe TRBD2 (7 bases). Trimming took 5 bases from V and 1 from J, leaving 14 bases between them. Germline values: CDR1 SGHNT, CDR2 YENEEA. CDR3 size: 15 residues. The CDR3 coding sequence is TGTGCCAGCAGCCCCGGGGGAGGGGGCCAAGAGACCCAGTACTTC. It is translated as CASSPGGGGQETQYF.

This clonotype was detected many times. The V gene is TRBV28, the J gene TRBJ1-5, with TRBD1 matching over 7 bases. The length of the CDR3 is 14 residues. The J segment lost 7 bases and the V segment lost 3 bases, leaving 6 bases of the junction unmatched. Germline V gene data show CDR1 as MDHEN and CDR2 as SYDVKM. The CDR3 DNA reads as TGTGCCAGCAGTTTCAGACAGGGACGCCAGCCCCAGCATTTT. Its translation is CASSFRQGRQPQHF.

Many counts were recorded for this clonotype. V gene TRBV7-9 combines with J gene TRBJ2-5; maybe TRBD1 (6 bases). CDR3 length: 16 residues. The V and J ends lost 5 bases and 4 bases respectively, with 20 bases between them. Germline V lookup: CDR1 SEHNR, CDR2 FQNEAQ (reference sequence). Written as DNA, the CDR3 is TGTGCCAGCAGCCGGCCAGATGGCAGGGGCGGAGAGACCCAGTACTTC. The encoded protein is CASSRPDGRGGETQYF.

The DNA for the CDR3 is TGCGCCAGCCATGGAGGGACAGAAGGGGGAGATACGCAGTATTTT. It encodes CASHGGTEGGDTQYF. The chain couples TRBV23-1 to TRBJ2-3; D might be TRBD1 (7 bases). TRBV23-1 is filed as an ORF, its function uncertain. V lost 8 bases and J 5 bases, leaving 20 bases between the germline ends. The CDR3 is made up of 15 amino acids.

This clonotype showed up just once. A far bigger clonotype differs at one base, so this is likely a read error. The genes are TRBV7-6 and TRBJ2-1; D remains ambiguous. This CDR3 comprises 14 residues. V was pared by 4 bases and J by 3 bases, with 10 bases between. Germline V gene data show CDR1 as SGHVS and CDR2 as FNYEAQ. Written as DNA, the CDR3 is TGTGCCAGCAGCTGGCGGAAAGACTACAATGAGCAGTTCTTC. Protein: CASSWRKDYNEQFF. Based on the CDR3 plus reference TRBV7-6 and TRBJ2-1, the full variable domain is GAGVSQSPRYKVTKRGQDVALRCDPISGHVSLYWYRQALGQGPEFLTYFNYEAQQDKSGLPNDRFSAERPEGSISTLTIQRTEQRDSAMYRCASSWRKDYNEQFFGPGTRLTVL.